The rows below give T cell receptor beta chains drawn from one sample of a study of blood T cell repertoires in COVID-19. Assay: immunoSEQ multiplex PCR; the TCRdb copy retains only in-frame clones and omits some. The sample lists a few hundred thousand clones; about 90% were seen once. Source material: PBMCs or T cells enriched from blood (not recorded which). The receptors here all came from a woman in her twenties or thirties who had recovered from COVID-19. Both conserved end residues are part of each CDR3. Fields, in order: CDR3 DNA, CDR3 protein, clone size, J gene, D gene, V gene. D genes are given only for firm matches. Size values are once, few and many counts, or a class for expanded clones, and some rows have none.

DNA: TGTGCCAGCAGTTGGGACAGGAACAATGAGCAGTTCTTC
CDR3: CASSWDRNNEQFF
size: NA
J: TRBJ2-1
D: TRBD1
V: TRBV6-5

DNA: TGTGCCAGCAGGACAGGGGCTCAGCCCCAGCATTTT
CDR3: CASRTGAQPQHF
size: NA
J: TRBJ1-5
D: TRBD1
V: TRBV6-5

DNA: TGCGCCAGCAGCCAAGATCTAGTGGGGGACAGCCGGAACACTGAAGCTTTCTTT
CDR3: CASSQDLVGDSRNTEAFF
size: NA
J: TRBJ1-1
D: TRBD1
V: TRBV4-3

DNA: TGTGCCAGCAGTTTTGCGGGGAGCACTGAAGCTTTCTTT
CDR3: CASSFAGSTEAFF
size: NA
J: TRBJ1-1
D: NA
V: TRBV28

DNA: TGTGCCGTGCAGCCCCAACAGAATCAGCCCCAGCATTTT
CDR3: CAVQPQQNQPQHF
size: NA
J: TRBJ1-5
D: NA
V: TRBV6-6

DNA: TGTGCCAGCAGGGGGACAAGTAATCAGCCCCAGCATTTT
CDR3: CASRGTSNQPQHF
size: NA
J: TRBJ1-5
D: NA
V: TRBV12-3/TRBV12-4

DNA: TGTGCCAGCAGTGAAACAACCGTTAACTATGGCTACACCTTC
CDR3: CASSETTVNYGYTF
size: NA
J: TRBJ1-2
D: NA
V: TRBV2

DNA: TGCGCCAGCAAGGCGGGTGCCGACCAAGAGACCCAGTACTTC
CDR3: CASKAGADQETQYF
size: once
J: TRBJ2-5
D: NA
V: TRBV5-1

DNA: TGTGCCAGCAGTCGACAGGGATCATTCTCCTATGGCTACACCTTC
CDR3: CASSRQGSFSYGYTF
size: NA
J: TRBJ1-2
D: TRBD1
V: TRBV27

DNA: TGTGCCAGCAGTTTATTGCGGGGAGGCAATCAGCCCCAGCATTTT
CDR3: CASSLLRGGNQPQHF
size: NA
J: TRBJ1-5
D: NA
V: TRBV28

DNA: TGTGCCAGCAGCTTCTTAAGGGGCCGGGACACCGGGGAGCTGTTTTTT
CDR3: CASSFLRGRDTGELFF
size: once
J: TRBJ2-2
D: NA
V: TRBV5-6

DNA: TGTGCCAGCAGCCCAAATCACACCCCTGAAGCTTTCTTT
CDR3: CASSPNHTPEAFF
size: NA
J: TRBJ1-1
D: NA
V: TRBV3-1/TRBV3-2

DNA: TGTGCCAGCAGTTACATCCACCCCTCCGGGACAGGGGTTCACGAGCAGTACTTC
CDR3: CASSYIHPSGTGVHEQYF
size: few
J: TRBJ2-7
D: TRBD1
V: TRBV6-2/TRBV6-3

DNA: TGTGCCAGCACACCGACAGGGGGATATCAGCCCCAGCATTTT
CDR3: CASTPTGGYQPQHF
size: few
J: TRBJ1-5
D: TRBD1
V: TRBV6-5

DNA: TGTGCCAGTAGTACCCAAATTAACACTGAAGCTTTCTTT
CDR3: CASSTQINTEAFF
size: NA
J: TRBJ1-1
D: NA
V: TRBV19

DNA: TGTGCCAGCAGTGCCCCAGGGGGCGGCAACTATGGCTACACCTTC
CDR3: CASSAPGGGNYGYTF
size: few
J: TRBJ1-2
D: TRBD1
V: TRBV6-2/TRBV6-3

DNA: TGTGCCACCAGCAGAGGACAGGGGCAAGAGACCCAGTACTTC
CDR3: CATSRGQGQETQYF
size: NA
J: TRBJ2-5
D: TRBD1
V: TRBV15

DNA: TGCGCCAGCAGCTTGCGGGGGGCTCATCAGCCCCAGCATTTT
CDR3: CASSLRGAHQPQHF
size: NA
J: TRBJ1-5
D: NA
V: TRBV5-1

DNA: TGTGCCAGCACCGATCAGGGGCCGGCCTATAATTCACCCCTCCACTTT
CDR3: CASTDQGPAYNSPLHF
size: NA
J: TRBJ1-6
D: NA
V: TRBV6-4

DNA: TGTGCCACCAGCAGAGGTGGCGGGCTTAGTAATGAAAAACTGTTTTTT
CDR3: CATSRGGGLSNEKLFF
size: NA
J: TRBJ1-4
D: NA
V: TRBV15

DNA: TGTGCCACCAGTGATGGTGGGACTCGTACCGGGGAGCTGTTTTTT
CDR3: CATSDGGTRTGELFF
size: NA
J: TRBJ2-2
D: NA
V: TRBV24-1

DNA: TGCGCCAGCGCGCACGGACAGGGTGGCCAGCCCCAGCATTTT
CDR3: CASAHGQGGQPQHF
size: NA
J: TRBJ1-5
D: TRBD1
V: TRBV4-1

DNA: TGTGCCAGCTCACCTGGTTTTGCAGCAGGGAGCAATCAGCCCCAGCATTTT
CDR3: CASSPGFAAGSNQPQHF
size: few
J: TRBJ1-5
D: NA
V: TRBV18

DNA: TGCGCCAGCAGCTCGCGCGGGGGACAGGGAGGAACCGGGGAGCTGTTTTTT
CDR3: CASSSRGGQGGTGELFF
size: NA
J: TRBJ2-2
D: TRBD1
V: TRBV5-1

DNA: TGTGCCACCAGCCCCCGGGAGACCATAGGTTCCGAGCAGTACTTC
CDR3: CATSPRETIGSEQYF
size: NA
J: TRBJ2-7
D: NA
V: TRBV15

DNA: TGTGCCAGTAGTCGGGCTAGCGTCGTGACCGGGGAGCTGTTTTTT
CDR3: CASSRASVVTGELFF
size: NA
J: TRBJ2-2
D: NA
V: TRBV19

DNA: TGTGCCTCGGTCGGGCTAGCGGGGGCCAGGAGCTCCTACGAGCAGTACTTC
CDR3: CASVGLAGARSSYEQYF
size: NA
J: TRBJ2-7
D: TRBD2
V: TRBV11-2

DNA: TGCAGCGTTACAGGGGCAAATCAGCCCCAGCATTTT
CDR3: CSVTGANQPQHF
size: NA
J: TRBJ1-5
D: TRBD1
V: TRBV29-1

DNA: TGTGCCAGCAGTAATAAGCGGGGGAGTGAGACCCAGTACTTC
CDR3: CASSNKRGSETQYF
size: NA
J: TRBJ2-5
D: TRBD2
V: TRBV2

DNA: TGCGCCAGCAGCCAAGTCGGAGGGGACGCTGGCTACACCTTC
CDR3: CASSQVGGDAGYTF
size: few
J: TRBJ1-2
D: NA
V: TRBV4-3

DNA: TGTGCCAGCAGTTACTGGGGCGTGGGGTCGGATAATTCACCCCTCCACTTT
CDR3: CASSYWGVGSDNSPLHF
size: NA
J: TRBJ1-6
D: NA
V: TRBV6-2/TRBV6-3